This T cell receptor beta chain stems from a study of T cell changes during pregnancy in multiple sclerosis. Sequencing used immunoSEQ multiplex PCR; TCRdb keeps in-frame clones, though not all of them. The sample lists 45,000 to 50,000 clones; 85% to 95% were seen once. The V and J ends lost 1 base and 2 bases, in that order; junction bases with no gene match: 8. The germline gives CDR1 SGHDT, CDR2 YYEEEE. This CDR3 has 18 amino acids. The sample in question was CD8+ T cells from peripheral blood mononuclear cells, obtained before pregnancy. This chain joins TRBV5-6 and TRBJ2-3, with 12 nucleotides matching TRBD2. This TCR was sampled from a female donor with multiple sclerosis, enrolled in a pregnancy study. Here the CDR3 DNA reads TGTGCCAGCAGCTTGCCCCCATGGACTAGCGGGATCACAGATACGCAGTATTTT. Encoded protein: CASSLPPWTSGITDTQYF. Drawing the rest from reference TRBV5-6 and TRBJ2-3, the complete variable domain is DAGVTQSPTHLIKTRGQQVTLRCSPKSGHDTVSWYQQALGQGPQFIFQYYEEEERQRGNFPDRFSGHQFPNYSSELNVNALLLGDSALYLCASSLPPWTSGITDTQYFGPGTRLTVL.